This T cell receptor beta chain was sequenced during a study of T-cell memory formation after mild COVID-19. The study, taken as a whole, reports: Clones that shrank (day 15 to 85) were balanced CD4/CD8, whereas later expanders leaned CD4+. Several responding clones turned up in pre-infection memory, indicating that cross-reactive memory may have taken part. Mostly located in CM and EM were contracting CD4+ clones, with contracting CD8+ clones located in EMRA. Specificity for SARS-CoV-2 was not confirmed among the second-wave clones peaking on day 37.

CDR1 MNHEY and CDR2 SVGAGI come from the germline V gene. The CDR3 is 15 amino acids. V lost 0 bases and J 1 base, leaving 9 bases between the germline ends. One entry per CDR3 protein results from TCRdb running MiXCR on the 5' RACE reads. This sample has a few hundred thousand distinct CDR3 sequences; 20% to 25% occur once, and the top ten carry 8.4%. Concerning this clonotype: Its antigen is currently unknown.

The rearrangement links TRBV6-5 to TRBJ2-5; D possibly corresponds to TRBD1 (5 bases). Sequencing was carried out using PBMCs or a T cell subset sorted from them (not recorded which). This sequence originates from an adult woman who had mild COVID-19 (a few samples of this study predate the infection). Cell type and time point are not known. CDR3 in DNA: TGTGCCAGCAGTTACTCGATAGGGGTCCAAGAGACCCAGTACTTC. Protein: CASSYSIGVQETQYF.